Listed below are T cell receptor beta chains from one sample, sequenced in a study of coeliac disease. The assay was immunoSEQ multiplex PCR, and TCRdb's table has in-frame clones only and misses some. Seen here are roughly 3,100 clones, roughly 67% observed once, and the top ten hold roughly a third. The specimen was intraepithelial lymphocytes from the gut. All receptors derive from a woman in her thirties or forties. The CDR3 runs from the conserved cysteine through the conserved F or W. A D gene is named only where the DNA matches it firmly. Only some rows state a clone size, as once, few, many or a class for expanded clones.

TRBJ1-2	NA	TRBD1	TRBV4-3	TGCGCCAGCAGCCAACGGACAGGGGGTAGGGGCTACACCTTC	CASSQRTGGRGYTF
TRBJ2-7	NA	NA	TRBV4-1	TGCGCCAGCAGCCAAGAACCCAATTCTAACGAGCAGTACTTC	CASSQEPNSNEQYF
TRBJ1-1	NA	TRBD1	TRBV7-8	TGTGCCAGCAGCCCGGGACAGGTGGACACTGAAGCTTTCTTT	CASSPGQVDTEAFF
TRBJ2-4	NA	TRBD1	TRBV6-7	TGTGCCAGCAGTTACTCCCACTCCGGGACAGGACTCGACATTCAGTACTTC	CASSYSHSGTGLDIQYF
TRBJ1-1	NA	NA	TRBV4-3	TGCGCCAGCAGCCAAGATAGGGGGAACACTGAAGCTTTCTTT	CASSQDRGNTEAFF
TRBJ1-1	NA	NA	TRBV21-1	TGTGCCAGCAGATTAAGGCTAGCTACACAATTTCGCACTGAAGCTTTCTTT	CASRLRLATQFRTEAFF
TRBJ2-7	NA	TRBD1	TRBV14	TGTGCCAGCAGCCAAGGGACAGGGGGCACAAGCTGGTTCTACGAGCAGTACTTC	CASSQGTGGTSWFYEQYF
TRBJ2-7	NA	NA	TRBV19	TGTGCCAGTAGTCGGGGGAAAGGCTACGAGCAGTACTTC	CASSRGKGYEQYF
TRBJ1-5	NA	NA	TRBV28	TGTGCCAGCAGACCCCAGCGGAGTAGCAATCAGCCCCAGCATTTT	CASRPQRSSNQPQHF
TRBJ2-7	NA	NA	TRBV11-2	TGTGCCAGCAGCTCAAAGACAGTCACCTACGAGCAGTACTTC	CASSSKTVTYEQYF
TRBJ1-5	NA	NA	TRBV13	TGTGCCAGCAGCTTCAAGGGGTTCAATCAGCCCCAGCATTTT	CASSFKGFNQPQHF
TRBJ1-1	NA	TRBD1	TRBV11-1	TGTGCCAGCAGCACCATCTCCCGACAGGGAGCTTTCTTT	CASSTISRQGAFF
TRBJ1-1	NA	NA	TRBV5-6	TGTGCCAGCAGCCCTGGTTCGGGGAAAGCTTTCTTT	CASSPGSGKAFF
TRBJ2-7	large	NA	TRBV7-9	TGTGCCAGCAGCTACAGGGCTTACGAGCAGTACTTC	CASSYRAYEQYF
TRBJ1-1	NA	NA	TRBV28	TGTGCCAGCAGTTCCGCTGATTGGAGGGTCAGAAAGAACACTGAAGCTTTCTTT	CASSSADWRVRKNTEAFF
TRBJ2-1	NA	NA	TRBV10-2	TGCGCCAGCATTAGCCCAAATGCATACAATGAGCAGTTCTTC	CASISPNAYNEQFF
TRBJ1-2	NA	TRBD1	TRBV7-2	TGTGCCAGCAGCTTCCGGACAGGGGGCGAAGGACGTTATGGCTACACCTTC	CASSFRTGGEGRYGYTF
TRBJ2-7	NA	NA	TRBV2	TGTGCCAGCAGTCTGCGCGGACAAACCTACGAGCAGTACTTC	CASSLRGQTYEQYF
TRBJ2-7	NA	TRBD2	TRBV5-1	TGCGCCAGCAGCTGGAAGACTAGCGGGAGTGGCGAGCAGTACTTC	CASSWKTSGSGEQYF
TRBJ2-3	NA	TRBD1	TRBV10-2	TGCGCCACCCGGGACAGGGGCACAGATACGCAGTATTTT	CATRDRGTDTQYF
TRBJ2-7	NA	TRBD2	TRBV14	TGTGCCAGCAGCCAATGGGCTAGCGGGAGTTACGAGCAGTACTTC	CASSQWASGSYEQYF
TRBJ1-2	NA	TRBD1	TRBV5-1	TGCGCCAGCAGAGGACAGGGGGGGTCCTATGGCTACACCTTC	CASRGQGGSYGYTF
TRBJ2-1	NA	TRBD1	TRBV14	TGTGCCAGCAGCCTCGGGACAGGGAACTACAATGAGCAGTTCTTC	CASSLGTGNYNEQFF
TRBJ2-7	NA	NA	TRBV12-5	TGTGCTAGTGGTTTGCGCGCTCCTGGGACTCAGACCTACGAGCAGTACTTC	CASGLRAPGTQTYEQYF
TRBJ1-2	NA	NA	TRBV5-1	TGCGCCAGCAGCTTGGACGGGAATGGCTACACCTTC	CASSLDGNGYTF
TRBJ2-3	NA	NA	TRBV9	TGTGCCAGCAGCGTATCCCCGGTGAGCACAGATACGCAGTATTTT	CASSVSPVSTDTQYF
TRBJ2-7	NA	NA	TRBV28	TGTGCCAGCAGTTTGATCGGGGGCGAGCAGTACTTC	CASSLIGGEQYF
TRBJ2-7	medium-sized	NA	TRBV5-6	TGTGCCAGCAGCTTGGAGGAGGGAACTAGCTCCTACGAGCAGTACTTC	CASSLEEGTSSYEQYF
TRBJ2-7	NA	TRBD1	TRBV4-2	TGTGCCAGCAGCCAAGCCAGTGGACAGGGAGCCTACGAGCAGTACTTC	CASSQASGQGAYEQYF
TRBJ2-7	NA	TRBD1	TRBV9	TGTGCCAGCAGCGTAGAGGGGACAGAGACCTACGAGCAGTACTTC	CASSVEGTETYEQYF
TRBJ1-4	NA	TRBD1	TRBV27	TGTGCCAGCGGGACAGGGATCACTAATGAAAAACTGTTTTTT	CASGTGITNEKLFF
TRBJ2-1	NA	TRBD1	TRBV7-2	TGTGCCAGCAGCCCGGGGACAGCCTCCTACAATGAGCAGTTCTTC	CASSPGTASYNEQFF
TRBJ1-2	NA	NA	TRBV6-1	TGTGCCACACTTATGAGCAGCTACACCTTC	CATLMSSYTF
TRBJ1-1	NA	NA	TRBV12-5	TGTGCTAGTGGATCTAGCACTGAAGCTTTCTTT	CASGSSTEAFF
TRBJ2-2	few	NA	TRBV6-6	TGTGCCAGCAGTTACGGGAGCGGGGAGCTGTTTTTT	CASSYGSGELFF
TRBJ1-1	few	NA	TRBV6-5	TGTGCCAGCAGTTATTTCGGGGACACTGAAGCTTTCTTT	CASSYFGDTEAFF
TRBJ2-6	NA	NA	TRBV19	TGTGCCAGTAGTAATTGGCGGAAATCACAAAGTCGGGCCAACGTCCTGACTTTC	CASSNWRKSQSRANVLTF
TRBJ2-7	NA	NA	TRBV28	TGTGCCAGCAGGGAGGCAGGAGGTTACGAGCAGTACTTC	CASREAGGYEQYF
TRBJ2-3	NA	TRBD2	TRBV2	TGTGCCAGCAGTGAATGGGGCGGGAGGGCCACAGATACGCAGTATTTT	CASSEWGGRATDTQYF
TRBJ2-1	few	TRBD2	TRBV25-1	TGTGCCAGCAGAGGGGCTAGCGGGAGCGCAAACGATGAGCAGTTCTTC	CASRGASGSANDEQFF
TRBJ2-3	NA	TRBD2	TRBV11-2	TGTGCCAGCCCGGGACTAGCGGGAGCAGATACGCAGTATTTT	CASPGLAGADTQYF
TRBJ1-5	NA	NA	TRBV5-6	TGTGCCAGCAGCTTGGGGGCTCAGCCCCAGCATTTT	CASSLGAQPQHF
TRBJ1-2	NA	NA	TRBV6-5	TGTGCCAGCAGTTACCAGGGGCGCGGGGGCTACACCTTC	CASSYQGRGGYTF
TRBJ2-7	NA	NA	TRBV6-1	TGTGCCAGCAGTGAGAGTTGGGGGACATACGAGCAGTACTTC	CASSESWGTYEQYF
TRBJ1-1	NA	NA	TRBV2	TGTGCCAGCCTGTATGACACTGAAGCTTTCTTT	CASLYDTEAFF
TRBJ2-1	NA	NA	TRBV6-1	TGTGCCAGCAGCCCGGCGGGGTTGGGTGAGCAGTTCTTC	CASSPAGLGEQFF
TRBJ2-7	NA	TRBD2	TRBV19	TGTGCCAGTAGTACCTCCCTAGCGGGAGGCTACGAGCAGTACTTC	CASSTSLAGGYEQYF
TRBJ2-7	NA	TRBD1	TRBV6-1	TGTGCCAGCAGTGCTCCTCGGACAGGGCACCACGAGCAGTACTTC	CASSAPRTGHHEQYF
TRBJ2-1	NA	TRBD2	TRBV13	TGTGCCAGCAGCTATCAGCGGGAGGGGTACAATGAGCAGTTCTTC	CASSYQREGYNEQFF
TRBJ2-1	NA	NA	TRBV7-6	TGTGCCAGCAGCTTTCGGGATGAGCAGTTCTTC	CASSFRDEQFF
TRBJ1-1	NA	NA	TRBV9	TGTGCCAGCAGCGTAAGGCCGCGGGGGGACACTGAAGCTTTCTTT	CASSVRPRGDTEAFF
TRBJ1-5	NA	TRBD1	TRBV10-3	TGTGCCATCGGAACGGGACAGGGGTTAAATCAGCCCCAGCATTTT	CAIGTGQGLNQPQHF
TRBJ2-5	NA	NA	TRBV27	TGTGCCAGCAGTTTATCGTGGGGAGTCCAAGAGACCCAGTACTTC	CASSLSWGVQETQYF
TRBJ2-1	once	NA	TRBV5-4	TGTGCCAGCATCGGACTCAGCAATGAGCAGTTCTTC	CASIGLSNEQFF